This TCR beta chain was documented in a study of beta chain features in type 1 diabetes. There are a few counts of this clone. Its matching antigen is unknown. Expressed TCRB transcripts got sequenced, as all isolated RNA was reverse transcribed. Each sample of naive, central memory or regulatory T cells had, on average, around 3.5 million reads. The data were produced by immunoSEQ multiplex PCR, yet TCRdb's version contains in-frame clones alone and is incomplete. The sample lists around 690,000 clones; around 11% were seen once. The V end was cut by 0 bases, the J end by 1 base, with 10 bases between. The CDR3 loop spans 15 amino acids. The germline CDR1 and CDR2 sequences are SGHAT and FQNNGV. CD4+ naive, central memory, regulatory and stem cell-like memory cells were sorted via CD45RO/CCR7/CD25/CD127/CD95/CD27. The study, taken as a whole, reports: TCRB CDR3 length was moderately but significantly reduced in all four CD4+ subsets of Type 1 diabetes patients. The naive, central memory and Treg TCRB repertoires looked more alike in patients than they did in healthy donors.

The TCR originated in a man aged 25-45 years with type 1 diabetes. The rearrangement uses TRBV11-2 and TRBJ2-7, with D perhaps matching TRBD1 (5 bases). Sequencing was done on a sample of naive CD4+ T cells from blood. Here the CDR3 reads CASSLDPGHSYEQYF. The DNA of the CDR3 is TGTGCCAGCAGCTTAGATCCAGGACATTCCTACGAGCAGTACTTC.